This TCR beta chain was profiled in a study of regulatory T cells in long-lasting Graves disease (dated by TCRdb to about 2021). For the wider study: Persistent Graves' disease was defined as antithyroid drug treatment for over 5 years with persistently positive TSH receptor autoantibodies. Persistent Graves' disease patients were compared with newly diagnosed Graves' disease patients by peripheral blood TCR sequencing and RNA sequencing. The study took place in China and was registered as a clinical trial. Persistent Graves' disease patients in the clinical cohort had taken antithyroid drugs for 9.5 to 13 years on average. A total of about 35 samples underwent TCR sequencing, from roughly 13 patients with persistent Graves' disease and 20 patients with newly diagnosed Graves' disease. Study-level results and caveats: A larger number of public clonotypes was shared among persistent patients (approximately 2,500) than among newly diagnosed patients (about 990). As a limitation, the authors acknowledged that the small sample size may reduce accuracy. Compared with newly diagnosed patients, patients with persistent Graves' disease had lower TCR Shannon entropy and fewer highly expanded clones, which suggests clonal expansion. Because the primary lesion, thyroid tissue, could not be accessed, the study looked at peripheral blood alone. Persistent disease showed preferential use of TRBV28, TRBJ1-2 and TRBJ2-5, whereas newly diagnosed disease favored TRBV20-1 and TRBJ2-1. Sequencing and analysis were restricted to the TCR beta chain.

Via the germline V gene, CDR1 is MDHEN and CDR2 SYDVKM. Its CDR3 holds 12 amino acids, cysteine through phenylalanine. This entry keeps only the CDR3 DNA: 36 bases, framed from base 1. Deletion took 3 bases off V and 6 bases off J, with a span of 9 bases between the germline ends. This clonotype has at least ten counts. There is no known antigen for this receptor. No base quality values were provided; no much bigger clone lies one nucleotide off. Per the publication, the time point label means: persistent/refractory GD, antithyroid drugs over 5 years with positive TRAb. RNA was extracted from PBMCs in TRIzol for both TCR sequencing and RNA sequencing. The diagnosis of Graves' disease followed American Thyroid Association guidelines. Patients were recruited from an endocrinology department in Xi'an, China. Each patient gave 7.5 to 10 milliliters of peripheral blood, collected in an EDTA anticoagulant tube. Ficoll Paque Plus density gradient separation was used to isolate PBMCs, and no further T cell sorting was done. An Agilent 2100 Bioanalyzer and agarose gel were used to check RNA quality, while a NanoDrop 2000 measured RNA concentration.

Library method: multiplex PCR. The sample was run on an Illumina HiSeq 4000. To build TCR beta libraries, CDR3 regions were amplified by Arm-PCR using iRepertoire HTBI primers. PCR products were gel purified before sequencing. The paper's data handling went like this. Gene usage analysis of CDR3 amino acid clonotypes used the roughly 60 TRBV and approximately 13 TRBJ segments found across samples. Filtered high-quality paired reads were merged into contigs using COPE and FqMerger. Contigs were aligned with BLAST to IMGT TRBV, TRBD and TRBJ reference genes, and CDR3 was defined per IMGT. Clonotypes above 0.1% frequency were classified as highly expanded clones. Shannon entropy served as the measure of repertoire diversity, while the Gini coefficient captured V-J evenness. Public clonotypes were defined as clonotypes shared by more than one individual. TCRdb's own reprocessing of the public reads used fastp at Q25 and MiXCR and kept productive beta chains. All rows with the same CDR3 protein become a single entry with the most common DNA and genes. These V and J calls derive from TCRdb rather than the authors' analysis. This sample has a few hundred thousand distinct CDR3 sequences in its table, and under 25% of those were observed once. Together, the top ten hold more than 55% of the sample.

This chain joins TRBV28 to TRBJ2-7, with an unclear D gene assignment. The material was peripheral blood mononuclear cells (PBMCs), obtained when the disease was refractory, from a patient treated with antithyroid drugs. This TCR was recovered from a female donor with Graves disease. In nucleotide form, the sequence is TGTGCCAGCAGTTTTATAGAAACCGAGCAGTACTTC. This translates into CASSFIETEQYF.